The 31 T cell receptor beta chains below come from one sample, sequenced in a study of shared clonotypes between healthy human individuals. Sequenced by immunoSEQ multiplex PCR; TCRdb stores in-frame clones only, minus some. Of 1.6 million or so clones in the sample, approximately 96% were seen once. Material for sequencing was naive CD4+ T cells sorted from blood. Subset described: CD45RA+ positively selected. These TCRs come from a man younger than 40 in good health.

The chain uses TRBV28 and TRBJ2-1, with 12 nucleotides matching TRBD2. After removal of 8 bases from V and 0 bases from J, the junction contained 5 bases not matched to a gene. This CDR3 region has 16 residues. CDR1 is MDHEN and CDR2 is SYDVKM in the germline V gene. The CDR3 nucleotides read TGTGCCAGCTTGACTAGCGGGAGAAGCTCCTACAATGAGCAGTTCTTC. It is translated as CASLTSGRSSYNEQFF.

The chain recombines TRBV7-9 with TRBJ2-7; 11 bases line up with TRBD2. Trimming removed 1 base from V and 0 bases from J; junction bases left unmatched: 5. This CDR3 region has 17 residues. CDR1 is SEHNR and CDR2 is FQNEAQ in the germline V gene (reference sequence). CDR3 nucleotide sequence: TGTGCCAGCAGCTTAGATGGGACTAGCGGCCCCTCCTACGAGCAGTACTTC. The encoded protein is CASSLDGTSGPSYEQYF.

CDR3: CASSSDVGYEQYF. As DNA, the CDR3 is TGCGCCAGCAGCTCCGACGTGGGCTACGAGCAGTACTTC. The chain has TRBV5-1 and TRBJ2-7, with D hard to call. The V end was cut by 3 bases, the J end by 3 bases, with 10 bases between. The CDR3 loop spans 13 amino acids. Germline CDR1 is SGHRS and CDR2 is YFSETQ.

The chain uses TRBV5-4 and TRBJ2-3; no clear D gene. CDR1 is SGHNT and CDR2 is YYREEE in the germline V gene (reference sequence). Trimming cost V 3 bases and J 12 bases, with 23 bases left between them. The CDR3 spans 15 residues. The CDR3 DNA reads as TGTGCCAGCAGCTCTGGGGTCTTGCTACCTCTAGATCAGTATTTT. As protein: CASSSGVLLPLDQYF.

This chain uses TRBV20-1 with TRBJ2-7, with D hard to call. Trimming left V 7 bases short and J 6 bases short, with 13 bases between. Germline V gene sequence: CDR1 DFQATT, CDR2 SNEGSKA (reference sequence). The CDR3 length is 11 residues. CDR3 DNA sequence: TGCAGTGTCGACGGTCCGGGCGAGCAGTACTTC. Its protein is CSVDGPGEQYF.

Remarks on this clone: Compared with germline, one end of the junction differs, possibly owing to a read error. The genes are TRBV5-8 and TRBJ2-6, with D perhaps TRBD2 (5 bases). This CDR3 has 12 amino acids. From germline, CDR1 is SGHTS and CDR2 YDEGEE. As DNA, the CDR3 is TGTGCCAGCAGGTTGGCGGGCAACGTCCTGACTTTC. Residues: CASRLAGNVLTF.

The sample holds one count of this clone. V and J are TRBV15 and TRBJ1-5; D remains unclear. CDR3 length: 12 residues. Germline loops: CDR1 LNHNV, CDR2 YYDKDF (reference sequence). V was cut by 3 bases and J by 15 bases, with 15 bases left in between. CDR3 residues: CATSRPFQPLHF. The DNA of the CDR3 is TGTGCCACCAGCAGGCCGTTCCAACCCTTGCATTTT.

V and J are TRBV5-4 and TRBJ2-5; unclear D gene. Germline assignment: CDR1 SGHNT and CDR2 YYREEE (reference sequence). V was trimmed by 4 bases and J by 5 bases, leaving 9 bases between them. The CDR3 runs 12 residues. The DNA for the CDR3 is TGTGCCAGCAGCCCAGTCCGCGAGACCCAGTACTTC. It yields the protein CASSPVRETQYF.

This rearrangement joins TRBV6-1 to TRBJ1-4, with D perhaps matching TRBD1 (5 bases). The length of the CDR3 is 13 residues. V was cut by 6 bases and J by 14 bases, with 19 bases left in between. In germline, CDR1 is MNHNS, CDR2 SASEGT. This CDR3 reads CASSETRQLELFF. The CDR3 DNA is TGTGCCAGCAGCGAAACCCGACAGCTCGAGCTGTTTTTT.

The chain joins TRBV5-4 to TRBJ2-7; 10 bases are shared with TRBD2. Trimming took 4 bases from V and 4 from J; bases not matched to a gene: 11. This CDR3 is built from 16 residues. Germline V gene data show CDR1 as SGHNT and CDR2 as YYREEE (reference sequence). This CDR3 reads CASSPTASGSPYEQYF. For the CDR3, the DNA is TGTGCCAGCAGCCCGACGGCTAGCGGGAGCCCTTACGAGCAGTACTTC.

The chain joins TRBV4-1 to TRBJ1-1; tentative D call: TRBD1 (5 bases). CDR3 length equals 18 residues. Between the trimmed V and J ends, which lost 0 bases and 6 bases, there was a span of 23 bases. Germline CDR1 reads MGHRA; CDR2 reads YSYEKL. Written as DNA, the CDR3 is TGCGCCAGCAGCCAAGATAGGGGAGACCCCAGTACGTTCTCTGAAGCTTTCTTT. Its protein is CASSQDRGDPSTFSEAFF.

Comment on this clone: This sample also contains other DNA sequences that code for the same CDR3. The V and J genes are TRBV18 and TRBJ2-7; D remains unclear. The length of the CDR3 is 13 residues. V was cut by 3 bases and J by 1 base, with 7 bases left in between. CDR1 is KGHSH and CDR2 is LQKENI in the germline V gene. CDR3: CASSPEPSYEQYF. CDR3 bases: TGTGCCAGCTCACCTGAGCCATCCTACGAGCAGTACTTC. Using reference TRBV18 and TRBJ2-7 for the parts outside the CDR3, the full variable domain is NAGVMQNPRHLVRRRGQEARLRCSPMKGHSHVYWYRQLPEEGLKFMVYLQKENIIDESGMPKERFSAEFPKEGPSILRIQQVVRGDSAAYFCASSPEPSYEQYFGPGTRLTVT.

The chain has TRBV10-3 and TRBJ1-2; no reliable D call. Germline V gives CDR1 ENHRY, CDR2 SYGVKD. The CDR3 sequence is 14 residues long. The V and J ends lost 0 bases and 4 bases respectively, with 9 bases between them. The CDR3 nucleotides read TGTGCCATCAGTGAGTCTCCCGGACCCTATGGCTACACCTTC. Protein product: CAISESPGPYGYTF.

The rearrangement joins TRBV9 to TRBJ2-2; the match to TRBD1 covers 9 bases. This CDR3 is 15 amino acids long. V was clipped by 2 bases and J by 3 bases; unmatched bases: 2. Per the germline V gene, CDR1 is SGDLS and CDR2 is YYNGEE. CDR3 loop: CASSVWTGDTGELFF. The CDR3 DNA reads TGTGCCAGCAGCGTCTGGACAGGGGACACCGGGGAGCTGTTTTTT. Drawing the rest from reference TRBV9 and TRBJ2-2, the complete variable domain is DSGVTQTPKHLITATGQRVTLRCSPRSGDLSVYWYQQSLDQGLQFLIQYYNGEERAKGNILERFSAQQFPDLHSELNLSSLELGDSALYFCASSVWTGDTGELFFGEGSRLTVL.

This clone was seen a single time. The J gene is TRBJ1-1, the V gene TRBV7-2; 7 nucleotides align to TRBD1. CDR1 and CDR2 from the germline V gene are SGHTA and FQGNSA. This CDR3 is 14 amino acids long. Unmatched junction bases numbered 5, after V lost 6 bases and J lost 1 base. CDR3 protein: CASRRTGQNTEAFF. Written as DNA, the CDR3 is TGTGCCAGCAGGAGGACAGGCCAGAACACTGAAGCTTTCTTT.

V gene TRBV28 combines with J gene TRBJ2-5, with D uncertain. V lost 6 bases and J lost 2, with 16 bases in between. From germline, CDR1 is MDHEN and CDR2 SYDVKM. This CDR3 region has 15 residues. This CDR3 is CASRQEIGPQETQYF. The CDR3 DNA reads as TGTGCCAGCAGGCAAGAAATCGGCCCGCAAGAGACCCAGTACTTC.

The genes are TRBV5-1 and TRBJ2-1; D unresolved. Trimming shortened V by 1 base and J by 12 bases, and 11 bases separated the two germline ends. The germline V gene has CDR1 SGHRS and CDR2 YFSETQ. The CDR3 consists of 12 residues. In DNA, the CDR3 is TGCGCCAGCAGCTTGAACCGCCGACGGCAGTTCTTC. Protein product: CASSLNRRRQFF.

V usage is TRBV7-6 and J usage is TRBJ2-2, with 8 bases that match TRBD2. Germline CDR1 is SGHVS and CDR2 is FNYEAQ. CDR3 length equals 16 residues. J gave up 4 bases and V 5 bases, and 9 bases lay outside the gene matches. CDR3 sequence reads: CASSLVGGTSTGELFF. The CDR3 DNA sequence: TGTGCCAGCAGCCTCGTGGGGGGGACTAGCACCGGGGAGCTGTTTTTT.

The CDR3 here is CASSGTQQYF. Here the CDR3 DNA reads TGTGCCAGTAGTGGGACCCAGCAGTACTTC. The chain has TRBV19 and TRBJ2-7; D is possibly TRBD1 or TRBD2 (5 bases each). This CDR3 has 10 residues. V gave up 5 bases and J gave up 8 bases, with 7 bases separating them. Germline V CDR1 and CDR2: LNHDA, SQIVND (reference sequence).

The chain is built from TRBV11-2 and TRBJ1-3; D is ambiguous. This CDR3 contains 14 residues. V dropped 4 bases and J dropped 4 bases, with 11 bases sitting between them. Germline V lookup: CDR1 SGHAT, CDR2 FQNNGV. The chain's CDR3 is CASSWLGGGNTIYF. CDR3 in DNA: TGTGCCAGCAGCTGGCTGGGAGGGGGAAACACCATATATTTT.

Concerning this clone: This specimen includes other DNA sequences encoding the same CDR3. This sequence joins TRBV5-1 and TRBJ1-1; 8 nucleotides line up with TRBD1. Unmatched junction bases numbered 6, after V lost 0 bases and J lost 5 bases. Germline V gene data show CDR1 as SGHRS and CDR2 as YFSETQ. The CDR3 contains 15 residues. CDR3 loop: CASSLAGQGITEAFF. Written as DNA, the CDR3 is TGCGCCAGCAGCTTGGCCGGACAGGGTATTACTGAAGCTTTCTTT.

The gene calls are TRBV11-2 and TRBJ2-7, with 7 bases fitting TRBD2. V shed 2 bases and J 3 bases; nucleotides not matched to a gene: 13. The CDR3 loop spans 17 amino acids. Germline CDR1 SGHAT, CDR2 FQNNGV. The CDR3 is CASSLLGGQGGSYEQYF. Written as DNA, the CDR3 is TGTGCCAGCAGCTTATTGGGTGGTCAGGGAGGGAGCTACGAGCAGTACTTC.

The rearrangement uses TRBV5-1 and TRBJ1-2; no reliable D call. Germline V gene sequence: CDR1 SGHRS, CDR2 YFSETQ. V shed 0 bases and J shed 4 bases, with 10 bases lying between them. This CDR3 is built from 14 residues. The CDR3 DNA follows: TGCGCCAGCAGCTTGGAGGAGGGCCTCTATGGCTACACCTTC. It encodes CASSLEEGLYGYTF. Full variable domain (rest looked up from reference TRBV5-1 and TRBJ1-2): KAGVTQTPRYLIKTRGQQVTLSCSPISGHRSVSWYQQTPGQGLQFLFEYFSETQRNKGNFPGRFSGRQFSNSRSEMNVSTLELGDSALYLCASSLEEGLYGYTFGSGTRLTVV.

The J gene is TRBJ1-3, the V gene TRBV6-5; D is perhaps TRBD1 (6 bases). Germline CDR1 MNHEY, CDR2 SVGAGI. There are 14 residues in the CDR3. The V end lost 2 bases, the J end lost 8 bases, and 13 bases lay between the germline ends. CDR3 sequence reads: CASSYNRQADTIYF. In nucleotides, the CDR3 is TGTGCCAGCAGTTACAACCGACAGGCAGACACCATATATTTT.

The chain has TRBV6-5 and TRBJ2-7; 11 bases fit TRBD2. CDR1 MNHEY and CDR2 SVGAGI come from the germline V gene. There are 15 residues in the CDR3. The junction had 5 bases not matched to a gene; V was cut back by 5 bases and J by 2 bases. DNA of the CDR3: TGTGCCAGCAGTGTAGGACTAGCGGGTACCTACGAGCAGTACTTC. Protein product: CASSVGLAGTYEQYF.

The chain carries TRBV4-1 and TRBJ2-1; 12 bases are shared with TRBD2. CDR1 is MGHRA and CDR2 is YSYEKL in the germline V gene. With V trimmed by 1 base and J by 4 bases, 5 bases remained unmatched. This CDR3 is built from 17 residues. The DNA for the CDR3 is TGCGCCAGCAGCCAAGCCTTCCTAGCGGGAGGGTACAATGAGCAGTTCTTC. This codes for CASSQAFLAGGYNEQFF.

The V call is TRBV30, the J call TRBJ2-7; D may be TRBD1 (5 bases). From germline, CDR1 is GTSNPN and CDR2 SVGIG (reference sequence). The CDR3 covers 15 residues. The V gene lost 3 bases and the J gene lost 5 bases, with 20 bases spanning the gap. The CDR3 DNA reads as TGTGCCTGGAGCCTAATCGGGCAGGGTGGCAACGAGCAGTACTTC. Encoded protein: CAWSLIGQGGNEQYF.

V is TRBV7-2 and J is TRBJ2-7; D is unresolved. Per germline, CDR1 SGHTA and CDR2 FQGNSA. This CDR3 comprises 12 residues. Trimming took 5 bases from V and 2 from J, leaving 7 bases between them. CDR3 loop: CASSPYAYEQYF. CDR3 sequence (DNA): TGTGCCAGCAGCCCGTATGCCTACGAGCAGTACTTC.

The J gene is TRBJ2-2, the V gene TRBV5-1; 12 bases align to TRBD2. Per the germline V gene, CDR1 is SGHRS and CDR2 is YFSETQ. The CDR3 has 17 amino acids. Trimming cost V 4 bases and J 5 bases; bases outside gene matches: 9. This CDR3 is CASSPLLAGGDTGELFF. CDR3 nucleotide sequence: TGCGCCAGCAGCCCCTTACTAGCGGGAGGAGATACCGGGGAGCTGTTTTTT.

The chain recombines TRBV11-2 with TRBJ2-1; 9 nucleotides agree with TRBD2. CDR3 length equals 18 residues. Looked up from germline, CDR1 is SGHAT and CDR2 is FQNNGV. Trimming took 2 bases from V and 1 from J; bases not matched to a gene: 9. Here the CDR3 DNA reads TGTGCCAGCAGCTTACTAGCGGGAATCGTAAGGTCCTACAATGAGCAGTTCTTC. Protein: CASSLLAGIVRSYNEQFF.

Only one count was recorded for this clone. The chain employs TRBV7-2 and TRBJ2-2; tentative D call: TRBD1 (5 bases). CDR3 size: 15 residues. Germline V gives CDR1 SGHTA, CDR2 FQGNSA. Trimming shortened V by 5 bases and J by 5 bases, and 15 bases separated the two germline ends. The CDR3, as DNA: TGTGCCAGCAGCGGGGCAACGGTTGTAACCGGGGAGCTGTTTTTT. Translated: CASSGATVVTGELFF.